The 4 T cell receptor beta chains below all came from one sample that was sequenced in a study of T cell clones after liver transplantation. Assay used: immunoSEQ multiplex PCR; TCRdb lists only in-frame clones, some missing. The sample has approximately 72,000 clones; roughly nine tenths are singletons. The sequencing used CD4+ T cells from blood, collected before liver transplant. The receptors were gathered from a human donor who received a liver transplant.

The chain is built from TRBV29-1 and TRBJ2-3; TRBD1 agrees at 7 bases. V gave up 5 bases and J gave up 3 bases; unmatched junction bases: 5. Germline-derived CDR1 and CDR2 are SQVTM and ANQGSEA. The CDR3 is 13 residues long. The CDR3 DNA sequence: TGCAGCGTTCTGGGACAGCCGACAGATACGCAGTATTTT. The encoded protein is CSVLGQPTDTQYF.

The genes are TRBV29-1 and TRBJ1-1; D is unclear. Per germline, CDR1 SQVTM and CDR2 ANQGSEA. Between the trimmed V and J ends, which lost 7 bases and 0 bases, there was a span of 12 bases. The CDR3 consists of 13 residues. CDR3 sequence (DNA): TGCAGCGCTGGAGTGACGGTGAACACTGAAGCTTTCTTT. Translated: CSAGVTVNTEAFF.

The J gene is TRBJ2-1, the V gene TRBV10-1, with 13 bases that match TRBD2. Germline CDR1 WNHNN, CDR2 SYGVQD (reference sequence). This CDR3 spans 18 amino acids. V gave up 5 bases and J gave up 4 bases; unmatched junction bases: 11. The CDR3 loop is CASSSYSGTSGDYNEQFF. The DNA for the CDR3 is TGCGCCAGCAGTAGCTACTCCGGGACTAGCGGGGATTACAATGAGCAGTTCTTC.

The chain links TRBV7-9 to TRBJ2-1, with a weak D call TRBD1 (6 bases). In germline, CDR1 is SEHNR, CDR2 FQNEAQ (reference sequence). V was shortened by 2 bases and J by 8 bases, with 16 bases between the two germline ends. The CDR3 loop spans 15 amino acids. The CDR3 loop reads CASSLRQGSEDEQFF. CDR3 nucleotides: TGTGCCAGCAGCTTAAGGCAGGGGTCGGAGGATGAGCAGTTCTTC.